These 5 T cell receptor beta chains were all obtained from the same sample, sequenced in a study of T cells in Graves' hyperthyroidism and ophthalmopathy. RNA transcripts yielded amplified TCR beta CDR3 regions. The HTBI primer set served for first-round RT-PCR of the TCR CDR3. From the multiplex PCR reads, TCRdb called clonotypes with MiXCR, one entry per CDR3 protein. The top ten clones hold less than 65% of a sample with roughly 300,000 distinct CDR3 sequences, roughly 23% of them seen once. Sequencing was carried out using blood. The receptors were gathered from a woman aged 45-60 years with Graves' hyperthyroidism.

V and J are TRBV12-3 or TRBV12-4 and TRBJ2-7; D is possibly TRBD1 (5 bases). The V end lost 7 bases, the J end lost 2 bases, and 15 bases lay between the germline ends. The CDR3 spans 14 residues. In DNA, the CDR3 is TGTGCCAGCACCACGGACAAATTAACCTACGAGCAGTACTTC. Translating it yields CASTTDKLTYEQYF.

CDR3 nucleotide sequence: TGTGCCAGCAGTTCTAGGGACAGAAGCGCCTACGAGCAGTACTTC. Its protein is CASSSRDRSAYEQYF. The chain employs TRBV12-3 or TRBV12-4 and TRBJ2-7, with 7 bases fitting TRBD1. With V trimmed by 4 bases and J by 2 bases, 8 bases remained unmatched. This CDR3 comprises 15 residues.

This clonotype was found many times. The gene calls are TRBV28 and TRBJ1-2; 10 bases fit TRBD1. Germline-derived CDR1 and CDR2 are MDHEN and SYDVKM. The V gene end was trimmed by 6 bases and the J gene end by 7 bases; junction bases not matched to a gene: 5. This CDR3 region has 13 residues. CDR3 residues: CASSRGQGFGYTF. The CDR3 coding sequence is TGTGCCAGCAGCCGGGGACAGGGGTTTGGCTACACCTTC.

This clonotype has at least ten counts. The chain couples TRBV2 to TRBJ1-5; D ambiguous. V lost 4 bases and J lost 4, with 14 bases in between. Per the germline V gene, CDR1 is SNHLY and CDR2 is FYNNEI. CDR3 length: 15 residues. CDR3 nucleotide sequence: TGTGCCAGCAGTGGGATCGGGAGCGGAAATCAGCCCCAGCATTTT. This codes for CASSGIGSGNQPQHF.

The table lists this clonotype with a few counts. The gene calls are TRBV6-1 and TRBJ1-2; D gene ambiguous. Trimming removed 5 bases from V and 3 bases from J, with 13 bases in between. This CDR3 is built from 14 residues. Per germline, CDR1 MNHNS and CDR2 SASEGT. CDR3 coding DNA: TGTGCCAGCAGTTCGGGCCTCGGGGACTATGGCTACACCTTC. Its protein product is CASSSGLGDYGYTF.